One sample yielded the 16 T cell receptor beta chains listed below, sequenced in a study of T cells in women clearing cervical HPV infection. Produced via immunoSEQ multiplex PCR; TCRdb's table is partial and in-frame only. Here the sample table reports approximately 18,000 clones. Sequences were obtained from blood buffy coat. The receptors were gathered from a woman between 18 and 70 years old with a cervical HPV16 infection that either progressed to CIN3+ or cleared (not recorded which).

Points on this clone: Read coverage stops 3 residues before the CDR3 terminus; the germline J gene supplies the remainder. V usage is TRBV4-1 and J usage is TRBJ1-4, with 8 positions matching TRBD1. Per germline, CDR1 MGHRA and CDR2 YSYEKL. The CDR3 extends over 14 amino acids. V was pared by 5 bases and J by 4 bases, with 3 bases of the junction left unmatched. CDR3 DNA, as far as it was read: TGCGCCAGCAGCACAGGGGGGAATAATGAAAAA. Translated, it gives CASSTGGNNEK. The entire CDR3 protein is CASSTGGNNEKLFF.

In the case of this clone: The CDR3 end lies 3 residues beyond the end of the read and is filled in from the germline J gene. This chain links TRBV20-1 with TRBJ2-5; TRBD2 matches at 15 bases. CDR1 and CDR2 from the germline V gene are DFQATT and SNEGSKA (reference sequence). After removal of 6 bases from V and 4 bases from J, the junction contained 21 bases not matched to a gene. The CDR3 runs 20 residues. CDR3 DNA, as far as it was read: TGCAGTGCCCCGAAGGAGGGTGGACTAGCGGGAGGGTGGCCCGGAGAGACC. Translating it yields CSAPKEGGLAGGWPGET. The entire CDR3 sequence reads CSAPKEGGLAGGWPGETQYF.

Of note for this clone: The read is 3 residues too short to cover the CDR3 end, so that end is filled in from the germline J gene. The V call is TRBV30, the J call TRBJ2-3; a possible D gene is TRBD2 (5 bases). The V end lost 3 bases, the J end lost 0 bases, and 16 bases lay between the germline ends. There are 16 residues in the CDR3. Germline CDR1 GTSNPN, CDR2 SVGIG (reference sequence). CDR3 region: CAWRVRSGSSTDTQYF. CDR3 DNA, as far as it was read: TGTGCCTGGAGGGTACGGAGCGGCTCTAGCACAGATACG.

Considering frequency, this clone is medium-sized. CDR3 sequence reads: CASNGGGTGELFF. Partial CDR3 DNA: TGTGCCAGCAACGGGGGTGGCACCGGGGAG. This chain connects TRBV7-3 to TRBJ2-2, with D tentatively TRBD2 (6 bases). Read sequence stops 3 residues before the CDR3 end, and the germline J gene provides the missing end. Germline V gene sequence: CDR1 SGHTA, CDR2 FQGTGA. Deletions cut 7 bases from V and 4 bases from J, with 10 bases between. CDR3 size: 13 residues.

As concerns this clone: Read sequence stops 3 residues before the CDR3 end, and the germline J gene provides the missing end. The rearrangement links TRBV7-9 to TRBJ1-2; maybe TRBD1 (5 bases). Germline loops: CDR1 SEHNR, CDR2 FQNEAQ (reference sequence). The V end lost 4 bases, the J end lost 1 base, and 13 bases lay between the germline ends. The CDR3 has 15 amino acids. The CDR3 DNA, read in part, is TGTGCCAGCAGCTACTTACGGGGGGATAACTATGGC. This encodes CASSYLRGDNYG. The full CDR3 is CASSYLRGDNYGYTF.

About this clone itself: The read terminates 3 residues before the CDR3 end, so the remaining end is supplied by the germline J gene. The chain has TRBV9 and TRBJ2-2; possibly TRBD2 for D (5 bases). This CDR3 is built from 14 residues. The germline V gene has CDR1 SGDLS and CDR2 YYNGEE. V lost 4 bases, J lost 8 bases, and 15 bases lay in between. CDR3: CASSPDSVKGELFF. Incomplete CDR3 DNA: TGTGCCAGCAGCCCGGACTCCGTCAAGGGGGAG.

The part of the CDR3 DNA that was read is TGTGCCTGGAGTGTACAGGGGTTGATTGCGAATCAGCCC. The encoded protein is CAWSVQGLIANQP. The complete CDR3 protein is CAWSVQGLIANQPQHF. V is TRBV30 and J is TRBJ1-5; TRBD1 agrees at 7 bases. The read terminates 3 residues ahead of where the CDR3 ends, so the germline J gene completes it. This CDR3 contains 16 residues. Trimming at V came to 0 bases and at J to 4 bases, leaving 9 bases not matched to a gene. Germline lookup yields CDR1 GTSNPN and CDR2 SVGIG (reference sequence).

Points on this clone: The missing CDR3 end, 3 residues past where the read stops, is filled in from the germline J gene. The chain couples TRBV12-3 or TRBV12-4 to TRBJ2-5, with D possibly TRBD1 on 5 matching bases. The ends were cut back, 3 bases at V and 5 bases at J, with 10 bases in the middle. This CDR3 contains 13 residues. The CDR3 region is CASSFQGSETQYF. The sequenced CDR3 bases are TGTGCCAGCAGTTTCCAGGGCTCGGAGACC.

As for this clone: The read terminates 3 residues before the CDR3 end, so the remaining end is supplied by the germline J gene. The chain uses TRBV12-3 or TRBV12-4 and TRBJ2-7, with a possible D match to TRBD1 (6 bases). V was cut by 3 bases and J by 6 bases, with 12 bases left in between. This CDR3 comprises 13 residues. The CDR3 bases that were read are TGTGCCAGCAGTTTCGCCACAGGGCGCGAG. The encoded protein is CASSFATGRE. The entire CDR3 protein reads CASSFATGREQYF.

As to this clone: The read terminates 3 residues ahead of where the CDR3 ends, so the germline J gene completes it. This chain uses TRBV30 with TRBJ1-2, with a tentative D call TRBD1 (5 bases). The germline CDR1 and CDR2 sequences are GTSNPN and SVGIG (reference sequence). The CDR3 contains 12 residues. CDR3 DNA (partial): TGTGCCTGCACGCGTCGGGGGGAAGGC. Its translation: CACTRRGEG. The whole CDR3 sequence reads CACTRRGEGYTF.

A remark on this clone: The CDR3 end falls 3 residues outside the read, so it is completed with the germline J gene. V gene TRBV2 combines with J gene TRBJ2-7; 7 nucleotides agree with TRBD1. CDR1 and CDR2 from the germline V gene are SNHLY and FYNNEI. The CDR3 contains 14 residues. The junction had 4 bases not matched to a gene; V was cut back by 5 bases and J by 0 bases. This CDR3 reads CASSQQGISYEQYF. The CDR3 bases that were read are TGTGCCAGCAGTCAACAGGGGATCTCCTACGAG.

CDR3 DNA, as far as it was read: TGTGCCACCAGCAGAGATTTGCGGGTCACTGAA. Protein product: CATSRDLRVTE. The CDR3, in full, reads CATSRDLRVTEAFF. V is TRBV15 and J is TRBJ1-1; no clear D gene. The sequence runs out 3 residues before the end of the CDR3; the remainder is reconstructed from the germline J gene. CDR1 is LNHNV, CDR2 YYDKDF, per germline (reference sequence). This CDR3 is 14 amino acids long. V gave up 0 bases and J gave up 4 bases, with 9 bases separating them.

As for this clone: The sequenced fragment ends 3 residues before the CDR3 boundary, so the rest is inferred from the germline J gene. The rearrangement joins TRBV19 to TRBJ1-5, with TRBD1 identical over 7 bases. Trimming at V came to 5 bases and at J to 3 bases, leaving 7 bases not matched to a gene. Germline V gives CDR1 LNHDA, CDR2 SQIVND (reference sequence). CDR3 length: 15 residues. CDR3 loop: CASSSRQGPNQPQHF. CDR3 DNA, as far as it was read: TGTGCCAGTAGTTCACGACAGGGCCCCAATCAGCCC.

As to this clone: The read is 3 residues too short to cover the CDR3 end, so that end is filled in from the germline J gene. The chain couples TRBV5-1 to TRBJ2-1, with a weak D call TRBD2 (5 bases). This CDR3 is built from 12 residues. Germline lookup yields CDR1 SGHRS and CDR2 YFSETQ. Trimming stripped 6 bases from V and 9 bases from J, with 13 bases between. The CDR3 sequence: CASKEPEGEQFF. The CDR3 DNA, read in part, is TGCGCCAGCAAGGAGCCTGAGGGTGAG.

The CDR3 sequence: CSVGGYEQYF. The sequenced CDR3 bases are TGCAGTGTCGGGGGGTACGAG. This rearrangement joins TRBV20-1 to TRBJ2-7, with 7 positions matching TRBD2. The read is 3 residues too short to cover the CDR3 end, so that end is filled in from the germline J gene. The germline V gene has CDR1 DFQATT and CDR2 SNEGSKA (reference sequence). The V gene end was trimmed by 7 bases and the J gene end by 4 bases; junction bases not matched to a gene: 1. The CDR3 runs 10 residues.

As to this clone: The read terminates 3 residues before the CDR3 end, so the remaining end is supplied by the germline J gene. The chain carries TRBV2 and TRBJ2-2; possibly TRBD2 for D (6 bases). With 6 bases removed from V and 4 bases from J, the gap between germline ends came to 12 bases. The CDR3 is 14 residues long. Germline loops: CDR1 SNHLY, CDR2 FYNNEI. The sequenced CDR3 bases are TGTGCCAGCAGGGGGGGAGGTAGCACCGGGGAG. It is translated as CASRGGGSTGE. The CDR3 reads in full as CASRGGGSTGELFF.